This T cell receptor beta chain came from a study of blood T cell repertoires in COVID-19. Trimming took off 1 base at V and 5 bases at J, with 5 bases between the two ends. CDR1 is SEHNR and CDR2 is FQNEAQ in the germline V gene (reference sequence). The CDR3 loop spans 12 amino acids. The repertoire was sequenced with immunoSEQ multiplex PCR; TCRdb's copy has only in-frame clones and lacks some. The sample contains 140,000 or so clones, approximately 89% of which appear only once. The TCR comes from a human donor in a cohort sampled during active COVID-19. The specimen was peripheral blood. The rearrangement uses TRBV7-9 and TRBJ1-2; D uncertain. In nucleotides, the CDR3 is TGTGCCAGCAGCTTAGGAGTTTATGGCTACACCTTC. Amino acid sequence: CASSLGVYGYTF.